These 15 T cell receptor beta chains share one sample of origin, sequenced in a study of cytomegalovirus exposure and HLA in healthy donors. This PCR relied on a set of 60 Vbeta primers and 13 Jbeta primers. Data came from immunoSEQ multiplex PCR; TCRdb stores just in-frame clones and leaves some out. The sample holds about 160,000 clones, around 76% seen once. Source material: PBMCs. These receptors were collected from a man in his forties or fifties in good health and CMV-seronegative.

With regard to this clone: One end of the junction varies from germline; a read error may be responsible. The chain joins TRBV7-9 to TRBJ1-4, with TRBD1 as a possible D gene (6 bases). There are 15 residues in the CDR3. CDR1 and CDR2 (germline): SEHNR, FQNEAQ (reference sequence). CDR3 DNA sequence: TGTTCCAGCAGCTTAGGCAGGGGACCTAATGAAAAACTGTTTTTT. This encodes CSSSLGRGPNEKLFF.

This clone was recorded only once. The chain recombines TRBV28 with TRBJ2-5; 15 nucleotides agree with TRBD2. Germline V gene sequence: CDR1 MDHEN, CDR2 SYDVKM. The CDR3 runs 17 residues. V lost 3 bases and J lost 3; bases outside the gene matches: 5. The CDR3, as DNA: TGTGCCAGCAGTTTGCTCAGGACTAGCGGGAGGGAAGAGACCCAGTACTTC. Its translation: CASSLLRTSGREETQYF.

The V gene is TRBV27, the J gene TRBJ2-1; 7 bases line up with TRBD2. Germline CDR1 reads MNHEY; CDR2 reads SMNVEV (reference sequence). The length of the CDR3 is 15 residues. Germline trimming cut 2 bases from V and 7 bases from J; bases unmatched to any gene: 8. The CDR3 nucleotides read TGTGCCAGCAGTTTACAAGCGGGGAGGCAGAATGAGCAGTTCTTC. Residues: CASSLQAGRQNEQFF.

This chain connects TRBV4-1 to TRBJ2-2; the D gene is possibly TRBD1 (5 bases). The germline CDR1 and CDR2 sequences are MGHRA and YSYEKL. This CDR3 comprises 17 residues. V was pared by 0 bases and J by 4 bases, with 15 bases between. CDR3 bases: TGCGCCAGCAGCCAAGATGGAAGGGGTTTGGGCACCGGGGAGCTGTTTTTT. This codes for CASSQDGRGLGTGELFF.

The V call is TRBV5-1, the J call TRBJ2-7; TRBD2 agrees at 7 bases. V lost 2 bases, J lost 0 bases, and 8 bases stayed unmatched. The CDR3 spans 16 residues. Germline values: CDR1 SGHRS, CDR2 YFSETQ. The CDR3 reads CASSLNSGPISYEQYF. The DNA for the CDR3 is TGCGCCAGCAGCTTAAATAGCGGGCCAATCTCCTACGAGCAGTACTTC.

The genes are TRBV7-2 and TRBJ1-3; D is undetermined. V lost 5 bases, J lost 0 bases, and 11 bases lay in between. CDR1 SGHTA and CDR2 FQGNSA come from the germline V gene. This CDR3 region has 15 residues. The CDR3 reads CASSPPPVSGNTIYF. CDR3 coding DNA: TGTGCCAGCAGCCCTCCCCCTGTCTCTGGAAACACCATATATTTT.

This clone came up a few times. The rearrangement links TRBV15 to TRBJ2-1; 7 bases match TRBD2. Trimming took 0 bases from V and 8 from J; bases not matched to a gene: 13. Looked up from germline, CDR1 is LNHNV and CDR2 is YYDKDF (reference sequence). The CDR3 sequence is 17 residues long. The DNA for the CDR3 is TGTGCCACCAGCAGAGATCGGATGCGGGGGTCGGGAGATGAGCAGTTCTTC. Protein product: CATSRDRMRGSGDEQFF.

The rearrangement links TRBV2 to TRBJ2-1, with TRBD2 matching 11 bases. Germline V gives CDR1 SNHLY, CDR2 FYNNEI. This CDR3 is 15 amino acids long. Trimming cost V 1 base and J 6 bases; bases outside gene matches: 2. This chain's CDR3 is CASSEVSGRANEQFF. The CDR3, as DNA: TGTGCCAGCAGTGAAGTTAGCGGGAGGGCCAATGAGCAGTTCTTC.

CDR3 in DNA: TGCAGCGTTGAAGATGTCGGGACAGGACGGGAGGACACTGAAGCTTTCTTT. Amino acid sequence: CSVEDVGTGREDTEAFF. The J gene is TRBJ1-1, the V gene TRBV29-1, with 8 bases identical to TRBD1. The CDR3 is made up of 17 amino acids. V was pared by 0 bases and J by 3 bases, with 12 bases of the junction left unmatched. Germline V gene data show CDR1 as SQVTM and CDR2 as ANQGSEA.

This clone was observed a single time. Here the CDR3 DNA reads TGCGCCAGCAGCTACAAACCGGGACAGGGAACTCAGCCCCAGCATTTT. Protein: CASSYKPGQGTQPQHF. The chain employs TRBV5-1 and TRBJ1-5, with 9 bases identical to TRBD1. This CDR3 spans 16 amino acids. CDR1 is SGHRS, CDR2 YFSETQ, per germline. V was clipped by 3 bases and J by 6 bases; unmatched bases: 10.

This clone was counted only a few times. The chain employs TRBV4-1 and TRBJ1-2; no definite D call. The CDR3 loop spans 15 amino acids. V lost 5 bases to trimming and J lost 5 bases, with 18 bases between them. The germline V gene has CDR1 MGHRA and CDR2 YSYEKL. CDR3 protein: CASSFDDMERYGYTF. In DNA form, the CDR3 reads TGCGCCAGCAGCTTCGATGATATGGAGAGGTATGGCTACACCTTC.

V is TRBV5-1 and J is TRBJ1-1, with D perhaps TRBD1 (6 bases). Germline V gene lookup returns CDR1 SGHRS and CDR2 YFSETQ. CDR3 length: 14 residues. V was cut by 4 bases and J by 5 bases, with 15 bases left in between. This CDR3 reads CASSIGTPNTEAFF. The DNA of the CDR3 is TGCGCCAGCAGCATCGGGACACCGAATACTGAAGCTTTCTTT.

The chain uses TRBV7-3 and TRBJ2-2, with 9 positions matching TRBD2. The CDR3 is 16 amino acids. With V trimmed by 5 bases and J by 7 bases, 11 bases remained unmatched. CDR1 and CDR2 from the germline V gene are SGHTA and FQGTGA. For the CDR3, the DNA is TGTGCCAGCAGCCCCTGGACTAGCGCCGACATCGGGGAGCTGTTTTTT. As protein: CASSPWTSADIGELFF.

CDR3 in DNA: TGTGCCAGCAGCCCCGCCCTACTGGCGGGGGGTACCGGGGAGCTGTTTTTT. This encodes CASSPALLAGGTGELFF. V usage is TRBV9 and J usage is TRBJ2-2; 8 nucleotides line up with TRBD2. The germline V gene has CDR1 SGDLS and CDR2 YYNGEE. This CDR3 has 17 residues. V shed 4 bases and J 5 bases; nucleotides not matched to a gene: 13.

This clone was detected a few times. The rearrangement uses TRBV25-1 and TRBJ2-2; possible D gene TRBD1, 5 bases. Germline CDR1 and CDR2: MGHDK and SYGVNS. V gave up 6 bases and J gave up 1 base, with 6 bases separating them. The CDR3 length is 13 residues. The CDR3 DNA reads TGTGCCAGCAGGGGGCTGAACACCGGGGAGCTGTTTTTT. Amino acid sequence: CASRGLNTGELFF.